This entry lists 18 T cell receptor beta chains sequenced from one sample in a study of blood T cells in healthy people across ages. It was with a sample-barcoded 5' primer and a J-beta primer mix that a second PCR of roughly 7 to 12 cycles was run. Using its own MiXCR run on the 5' RACE reads, TCRdb lists one record per CDR3 protein. This sample has about 1,500,000 distinct CDR3 sequences, with 28% found just once. What was sequenced was blood. The receptors stem from a woman in her twenties or thirties in good health.

This clonotype has a handful of counts. The rearrangement links TRBV7-9 to TRBJ1-1, with D hard to call. The CDR3 runs 15 residues. Trimming removed 2 bases at V and 1 base at J, with 11 bases between. CDR1 SEHNR and CDR2 FQNEAQ come from the germline V gene (reference sequence). CDR3 protein: CASSLPTSENTEAFF. CDR3 nucleotides: TGTGCCAGCAGCTTACCGACAAGCGAGAACACTGAAGCTTTCTTT. Looking up the rest from reference TRBV7-9 and TRBJ1-1 gives the full variable domain: DTGVSQNPRHKITKRGQNVTFRCDPISEHNRLYWYRQTLGQGPEFLTYFQNEAQLEKSRLLSDRFSAERPKGSFSTLEIQRTEQGDSAMYLCASSLPTSENTEAFFGQGTRLTVV.

Comment on this clonotype: A much larger clone differs by one base, so this may be a read error. V usage is TRBV7-2 and J usage is TRBJ2-5; 10 bases are shared with TRBD2. The J segment lost 5 bases and the V segment lost 1 base, leaving 13 bases of the junction unmatched. The CDR3 length is 18 residues. Germline CDR1 is SGHTA and CDR2 is FQGNSA. The CDR3 loop is CASSLVGLAGVGHETQYF. For the CDR3, the DNA is TGTGCCAGCAGCTTAGTTGGTCTAGCGGGAGTGGGGCATGAGACCCAGTACTTC.

V usage is TRBV9 and J usage is TRBJ1-5, with D uncertain. Trimming stripped 0 bases from V and 3 bases from J, with 7 bases between. Germline CDR1 is SGDLS and CDR2 is YYNGEE. This CDR3 region has 14 residues. Here the CDR3 reads CASSVGSNNQPQHF. In DNA form, the CDR3 reads TGTGCCAGCAGCGTAGGCAGTAACAATCAGCCCCAGCATTTT.

A note on this clonotype: A read error may explain this, as a much larger clone is one base away. This chain connects TRBV28 to TRBJ2-5, with D hard to call. There are 12 residues in the CDR3. In germline, CDR1 is MDHEN, CDR2 SYDVKM. V was trimmed by 2 bases and J by 11 bases, leaving 12 bases between them. CDR3 bases: TGTGCCAGCAGTTTAATGTATAATGAGCAGTACTTC. It encodes CASSLMYNEQYF.

This clonotype was counted only a few times. The chain uses TRBV4-1 and TRBJ1-4; D gene unclear. Germline CDR1 and CDR2: MGHRA and YSYEKL. The CDR3 sequence is 15 residues long. With 0 bases removed from V and 6 bases from J, the gap between germline ends came to 11 bases. CDR3 bases: TGCGCCAGCAGCCAAGATCATTTGTTGGATGAAAAACTGTTTTTT. Protein: CASSQDHLLDEKLFF.

This clonotype was seen a handful of times. The J gene is TRBJ1-1, the V gene TRBV29-1; D is perhaps TRBD1 (6 bases). Trimming shortened V by 4 bases and J by 5 bases, and 8 bases separated the two germline ends. Germline loops: CDR1 SQVTM, CDR2 ANQGSEA. This CDR3 contains 11 residues. Here the CDR3 reads CSVGTGTEAFF. The CDR3 nucleotides are TGCAGCGTTGGCACAGGGACTGAAGCTTTCTTT.

Note on this clonotype: A much larger clonotype is one base distant, so this may be a read error. This sequence joins TRBV28 and TRBJ2-4; either TRBD1 or TRBD2 may supply D (5 bases each). The better agreement between TRBJ2-7 and the DNA end casts doubt on the J call. Germline values: CDR1 MDHEN, CDR2 SYDVKM. The CDR3 totals 14 residues. The CDR3 reads CASSPYPGPYEQYF. In nucleotides, the CDR3 is TGTGCCAGCAGTCCCTACCCGGGACCCTACGAGCAGTACTTC.

This clonotype was observed a few times. The rearrangement links TRBV3-1 to TRBJ2-5; D unresolved. The germline gives CDR1 LGHDT, CDR2 YNNKEL (reference sequence). The CDR3 contains 13 residues. V lost 1 base to trimming and J lost 2 bases, with 5 bases between them. The CDR3 DNA reads as TGTGCCAGCAGCCAAGGATGGCAAGAGACCCAGTACTTC. It yields the protein CASSQGWQETQYF.

The chain couples TRBV27 to TRBJ2-3; D may be TRBD1 (5 bases). CDR3 length: 13 residues. The V end lost 7 bases, the J end lost 4 bases, and 12 bases lay between the germline ends. The germline V gene has CDR1 MNHEY and CDR2 SMNVEV (reference sequence). The CDR3 loop reads CASKPRAADTQYF. As DNA, the CDR3 is TGTGCCAGCAAGCCCAGGGCGGCAGATACGCAGTATTTT.

The chain combines TRBV3-1 with TRBJ1-1; D gene unclear. The CDR3 is 14 residues long. Germline CDR1 LGHDT, CDR2 YNNKEL (reference sequence). V lost 1 base and J lost 11, with 17 bases in between. The DNA of the CDR3 is TGTGCCAGCAGCCAAGTCGCCCCCCCCGCGGCCGCTTTCTTT. It specifies CASSQVAPPAAAFF.

This chain joins TRBV7-3 and TRBJ2-3, with 9 nucleotides matching TRBD1. The germline V gene encodes CDR1 SGHTA and CDR2 FQGTGA. There are 17 residues in the CDR3. Trimming at V came to 4 bases and at J to 4 bases, leaving 12 bases not matched to a gene. The CDR3 DNA reads TGTGCCAGCAGCTCGGTCACAGGGGGCGAGATTGCAGATACGCAGTATTTT. The encoded protein is CASSSVTGGEIADTQYF.

The genes are TRBV19 and TRBJ1-4; 7 bases agree with TRBD1. This CDR3 has 14 residues. Trimming removed 6 bases from V and 8 bases from J; junction bases left unmatched: 9. CDR1 and CDR2 from the germline V gene are LNHDA and SQIVND (reference sequence). The DNA for the CDR3 is TGTGCCAGTAGGAACAGGGGTATAGAAGAAAAACTGTTTTTT. This gives the protein CASRNRGIEEKLFF. The whole variable domain, remainder taken from reference TRBV19 and TRBJ1-4, is DGGITQSPKYLFRKEGQNVTLSCEQNLNHDAMYWYRQDPGQGLRLIYYSQIVNDFQKGDIAEGYSVSREKKESFPLTVTSAQKNPTAFYLCASRNRGIEEKLFFGSGTQLSVL.

This clonotype was seen ten or more times. V gene TRBV20-1 combines with J gene TRBJ2-7; no clear D gene. Trimming pared 5 bases from V and 2 bases from J, leaving 16 bases between. CDR1 is DFQATT, CDR2 SNEGSKA, per germline (reference sequence). The CDR3 consists of 14 residues. The CDR3 reads CSASRSTGTYEQYF. The CDR3 DNA reads as TGCAGTGCTTCACGCTCAACTGGTACCTACGAGCAGTACTTC.

The chain combines TRBV6-2 or TRBV6-3 with TRBJ2-1; 8 nucleotides agree with TRBD2. The CDR3 sequence is 17 residues long. Germline lookup yields CDR1 MNHEY and CDR2 SVGEGT. V was clipped by 0 bases and J by 6 bases; unmatched bases: 10. CDR3 loop: CASSYSFGTSGRNEQFF. DNA of the CDR3: TGTGCCAGCAGTTACTCGTTTGGTACTAGCGGACGCAATGAGCAGTTCTTC.

This clonotype was seen more than once but under ten times. One end of the junction varies from germline; a read error may be responsible. The rearrangement uses TRBV12-3 or TRBV12-4 and TRBJ2-7; 10 bases line up with TRBD2. This CDR3 contains 15 residues. The CDR3: CASSLVSGGPHDQYF. CDR3 coding DNA: TGTGCCAGCAGTTTAGTTAGCGGGGGGCCTCACGATCAGTACTTC.

The CDR3 DNA reads TGCAGCGTGAGGGGAGGAGACAGGCCCACGGAGCAGTTCTTC. The encoded protein is CSVRGGDRPTEQFF. J is TRBJ2-1 and V is TRBV29-1; D possibly matches TRBD1 or TRBD2 (6 bases each). CDR3 length: 14 residues. CDR1 and CDR2 (germline): SQVTM, ANQGSEA. V lost 6 bases, J lost 10 bases, and 22 bases lay in between.

Notes on this clonotype: A much larger clone lies a single base off, so this may be a read error. The chain uses TRBV12-3 or TRBV12-4 and TRBJ1-2; D is uncertain. The CDR3 is made up of 12 amino acids. With 6 bases removed from V and 5 bases from J, the gap between germline ends came to 10 bases. The CDR3 DNA reads TGTGCCAGCAGCGCATGGGGTTATGGCTACACCTTC. Translation gives CASSAWGYGYTF.

The chain uses TRBV6-5 and TRBJ1-3, with TRBD1 as a possible D gene (5 bases). The V and J ends lost 2 bases and 1 base respectively, with 12 bases between them. CDR3 size: 16 residues. CDR1 and CDR2 from the germline V gene are MNHEY and SVGAGI. The CDR3 region is CASSYTPQGSGNTIYF. The CDR3 region has the DNA TGTGCCAGCAGTTACACCCCTCAGGGATCTGGAAACACCATATATTTT.